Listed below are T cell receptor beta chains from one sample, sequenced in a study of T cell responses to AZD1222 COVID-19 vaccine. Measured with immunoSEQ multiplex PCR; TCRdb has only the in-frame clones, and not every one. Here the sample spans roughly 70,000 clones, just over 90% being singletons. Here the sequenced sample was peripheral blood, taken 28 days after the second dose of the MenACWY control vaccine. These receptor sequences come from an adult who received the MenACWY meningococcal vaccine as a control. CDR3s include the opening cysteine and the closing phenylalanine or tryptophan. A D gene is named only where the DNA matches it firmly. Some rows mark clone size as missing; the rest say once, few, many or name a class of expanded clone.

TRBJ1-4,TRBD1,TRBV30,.,TGTGCCTGGAGTGTACTAGGGGGCTCGGGGGAAAAACTGTTTTTT,CAWSVLGGSGEKLFF
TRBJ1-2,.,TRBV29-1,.,TGCAGCGTTGAAGATGGGCAGGGGATCGGCTACACCTTC,CSVEDGQGIGYTF
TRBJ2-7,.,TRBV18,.,TGTGCCAGCTCACCAAAACACGAGCAGTACTTC,CASSPKHEQYF
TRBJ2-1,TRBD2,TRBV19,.,TGTGCCAGTAGTATGCTAGCGGGAGAGGGTAATGAGCAGTTCTTC,CASSMLAGEGNEQFF
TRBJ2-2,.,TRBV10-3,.,TGTGCCATCAGGGGGGCAGGACAGAACACCGGGGAGCTGTTTTTT,CAIRGAGQNTGELFF
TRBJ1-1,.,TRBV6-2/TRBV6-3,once,TGTGCCAGCAGTTACTCAGGGGCAGCCGATCCTTTCTTT,CASSYSGAADPFF
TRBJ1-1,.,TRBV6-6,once,TGTGCCACCGGCCGCACATTCAGGGGTGACACTGAAGCTTTCTTT,CATGRTFRGDTEAFF
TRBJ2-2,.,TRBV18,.,TGTGCCAGCTCACCGGGAGATGCCGGGGAGCTGTTTTTT,CASSPGDAGELFF
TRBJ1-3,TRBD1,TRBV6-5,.,TGTGCCAGCAGCTCCAGGGGGCTTGGAAACACCATATATTTT,CASSSRGLGNTIYF
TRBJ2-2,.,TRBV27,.,TGTGCCACCGGCGCTATCCAGGGGTACACCGGGGAGCTGTTTTTT,CATGAIQGYTGELFF
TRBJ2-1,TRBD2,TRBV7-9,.,TGTGCCAGCAGCTTAGTCCCCGGGACTAGCGGGAGTATTGGCAATGAGCAGTTCTTC,CASSLVPGTSGSIGNEQFF
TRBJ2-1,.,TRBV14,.,TGTGCCAGCAGCCAGGGACTGTACAATGAGCAGTTCTTC,CASSQGLYNEQFF
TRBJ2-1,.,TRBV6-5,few,TGTGCCAGCAGTTCGGGTTGGGATGAGCAGTTCTTC,CASSSGWDEQFF
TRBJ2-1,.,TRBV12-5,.,TGTGCTAGTGGTTTTGGACGGAACGGGATTCAGCTCGGTGAGCAGTTCTTC,CASGFGRNGIQLGEQFF
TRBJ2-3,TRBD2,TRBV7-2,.,TGTGCCAAAAGACTAGCGGGGGGGGATACGCAGTATTTT,CAKRLAGGDTQYF
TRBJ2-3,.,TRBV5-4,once,TGTGCCAGCAGCGGGGGCAGGGGGGGAACAGATACGCAGTATTTT,CASSGGRGGTDTQYF
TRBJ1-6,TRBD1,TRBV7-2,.,TGTGCCAGCAGCCAGAACCGGGACAGTAATTCACCCCTCCACTTT,CASSQNRDSNSPLHF
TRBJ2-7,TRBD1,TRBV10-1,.,TGCGCCAGCAGTGCATTACAGGGGGCCCTGGTTGTTATGCAGTACTTC,CASSALQGALVVMQYF